This T cell receptor beta chain was found in a study of blood T cell repertoires in COVID-19. Deletions cut 5 bases from V and 10 bases from J, with 15 bases between. Germline V gene sequence: CDR1 LNHDA, CDR2 SQIVND (reference sequence). The CDR3 is 13 amino acids. Profiled with immunoSEQ multiplex PCR; TCRdb holds only in-frame clones, not every one. Of over 200,000 clones in the sample, roughly 84% were seen once. This TCR was recovered from a middle-aged woman who had recovered from COVID-19. This chain joins TRBV19 and TRBJ2-1, with TRBD2 as a possible D gene (7 bases). Sequencing used PBMCs or T cells enriched from blood (not recorded which). This chain's CDR3 is CASSAYREGEQFF. The DNA for the CDR3 is TGTGCCAGTAGTGCCTACAGGGAGGGAGAGCAGTTCTTC.